Listed below are T cell receptor beta chains from one sample, sequenced in a study of HIV-infected patients and healthy controls. Each CDR3 protein gets one entry after TCRdb re-called the 5' RACE reads with MiXCR. The profile shows around 64,000 distinct CDR3 sequences, about 16% of them singletons. Source material: CD4+ T cells from blood. The receptors here all came from a human donor in good health. Each CDR3 is given with its conserved first and last residue. Fields, in order: clone size, V gene, CDR3 length, J gene, D gene, CDR3 DNA, CDR3 protein. D genes are given only for firm matches. Not every row has a clone size; where given, it reads once, few, many or a size class.

size: .; V: TRBV29-1; length: 11; J: TRBJ1-2; D: .; DNA: TGCAGCGTTGAGTTTGTCTTTGGCTACACCTTC; CDR3: CSVEFVFGYTF
size: few; V: TRBV7-2; length: 14; J: TRBJ2-5; D: TRBD2; DNA: TGTGCCAGCAGCTTAGGTAGCGGGACTGAGACCCAGTACTTC; CDR3: CASSLGSGTETQYF
size: .; V: TRBV21-1; length: 18; J: TRBJ1-1; D: .; DNA: TGTGCCAGCAGCCCCAAGAGGTCCGGGGGCGCGGTGAACATTGAAGCTTTCTTT; CDR3: CASSPKRSGGAVNIEAFF
size: many; V: TRBV28; length: 14; J: TRBJ1-4; D: .; DNA: TGTGCCAGCAGTTCAGGTTTAGTAAGTGAAAAACTGTTTTTT; CDR3: CASSSGLVSEKLFF
size: .; V: TRBV29-1; length: 14; J: TRBJ2-1; D: TRBD1; DNA: TGCAGCGTGGGAGGGGACAGGGTGATAAATGAGCAGTTCTTC; CDR3: CSVGGDRVINEQFF
size: few; V: TRBV7-2; length: 15; J: TRBJ1-5; D: .; DNA: TGTGCCAGCAGCTTCACAGGGCTATCCGATCAGCCCCAGCATTTT; CDR3: CASSFTGLSDQPQHF
size: .; V: TRBV7-9; length: 14; J: TRBJ2-1; D: .; DNA: TGTGCCAGCAGATCCTTCTCGGTATCGGATGAGCAGTTCTTC; CDR3: CASRSFSVSDEQFF
size: few; V: TRBV7-2; length: 14; J: TRBJ2-3; D: .; DNA: TGTGCCAGCAGCTTCTCCCTAAGATCTGATACGCAGTATTTT; CDR3: CASSFSLRSDTQYF
size: .; V: TRBV6-2/TRBV6-3; length: 11; J: TRBJ2-1; D: .; DNA: TGTGCCAGCAGCCCCCTCGATGAGCAGTTCTTC; CDR3: CASSPLDEQFF
size: few; V: TRBV10-3; length: 17; J: TRBJ1-1; D: .; DNA: TGTGCCATCAGTGACCCCAGCCGACAGGTAGCGAACACTGAAGCTTTCTTT; CDR3: CAISDPSRQVANTEAFF
size: few; V: TRBV11-1; length: 15; J: TRBJ1-1; D: .; DNA: TGTGCCAGCAGCCCTCCGTACTGGGTGAACACTGAAGCTTTCTTT; CDR3: CASSPPYWVNTEAFF
size: few; V: TRBV4-3; length: 14; J: TRBJ2-7; D: TRBD2; DNA: TGCGCCAGCAGCCGAATAGCGGGAGCCTACGAGCAGTACTTC; CDR3: CASSRIAGAYEQYF
size: .; V: TRBV12-3/TRBV12-4; length: 14; J: TRBJ1-5; D: .; DNA: TGTGCCAGCAGTTTTCGGGATAGCAATCAGCCCCAGCATTTT; CDR3: CASSFRDSNQPQHF
size: .; V: TRBV20-1; length: 12; J: TRBJ1-2; D: .; DNA: TGCAGTGCCAGGACAGTGTCTCATGGCTACACCTTC; CDR3: CSARTVSHGYTF
size: many; V: TRBV28; length: 14; J: TRBJ1-5; D: .; DNA: TGTGCCAGCAGCTTACAGGGATTGCTTCAGCCCCAGCATTTT; CDR3: CASSLQGLLQPQHF
size: .; V: TRBV30; length: 14; J: TRBJ2-2; D: .; DNA: TGTGCCTGGAGTGTGGTGGTTGTTACCGGGGAGCTGTTTTTT; CDR3: CAWSVVVVTGELFF
size: .; V: TRBV12-3/TRBV12-4; length: 15; J: TRBJ2-2; D: .; DNA: TGTGCCAGCAGTTTAGGCGTGGCAGGCCCCGGGGAGCTGTTTTTT; CDR3: CASSLGVAGPGELFF
size: many; V: TRBV6-2/TRBV6-3; length: 15; J: TRBJ1-1; D: TRBD1; DNA: TGTGCCAGCAGCCATGGGGACAGGAGCAACACTGAAGCTTTCTTT; CDR3: CASSHGDRSNTEAFF
size: many; V: TRBV6-2/TRBV6-3; length: 10; J: TRBJ2-7; D: .; DNA: TGTGCCAGCGGCGCCTACGAGCAGTACTTC; CDR3: CASGAYEQYF
size: few; V: TRBV6-2/TRBV6-3; length: 11; J: TRBJ2-4; D: .; DNA: TGTGCCAGCAGTTACATGGGTATTCAGTACTTC; CDR3: CASSYMGIQYF
size: many; V: TRBV20-1; length: 15; J: TRBJ2-1; D: TRBD2; DNA: TGCAGTGCTAGGGCCGATGGGAGGGACTACAATGAGCAGTTCTTC; CDR3: CSARADGRDYNEQFF
size: many; V: TRBV20-1; length: 14; J: TRBJ2-7; D: TRBD2; DNA: TGCAGTGCTAGTCTCCTAGCGGGAGATCACGAGCAGTACTTC; CDR3: CSASLLAGDHEQYF
size: few; V: TRBV6-2/TRBV6-3; length: 14; J: TRBJ2-1; D: .; DNA: TGTGCCAGCAGTGCCACAGGGTTTAACGTTGAGCAGTTCTTC; CDR3: CASSATGFNVEQFF
size: many; V: TRBV29-1; length: 10; J: TRBJ2-1; D: .; DNA: TGCAGCGTTGAAGATCATGAGCAGTTCTTC; CDR3: CSVEDHEQFF
size: few; V: TRBV20-1; length: 16; J: TRBJ2-1; D: TRBD2; DNA: TGCAGTGCTAGAGACCCTAGCGGGAGTGTGGTGAATGAGCAGTTCTTC; CDR3: CSARDPSGSVVNEQFF
size: few; V: TRBV7-3; length: 16; J: TRBJ2-3; D: TRBD1; DNA: TGTGCCAGCAGCTTATTCGGGACAGGGGCGGCAGATACGCAGTATTTT; CDR3: CASSLFGTGAADTQYF
size: many; V: TRBV20-1; length: 17; J: TRBJ2-6; D: .; DNA: TGCAGTGCTACTTCCGGTCTGGGCAGCTCTGGGGCCAACGTCCTGACTTTC; CDR3: CSATSGLGSSGANVLTF
size: few; V: TRBV7-2; length: 17; J: TRBJ2-3; D: .; DNA: TGTGCCAGCAGCTTAGGGGGCGGAGCTAGAGGCACAGATACGCAGTATTTT; CDR3: CASSLGGGARGTDTQYF
size: many; V: TRBV18; length: 11; J: TRBJ2-7; D: .; DNA: TGTGCCAGCCGGAGTTACTACGAGCAGTACTTC; CDR3: CASRSYYEQYF
size: .; V: TRBV6-1; length: 12; J: TRBJ1-1; D: .; DNA: TGTGCCAACCACAGGGCCCACACTGAAGCTTTCTTT; CDR3: CANHRAHTEAFF
size: many; V: TRBV12-3/TRBV12-4; length: 15; J: TRBJ2-1; D: .; DNA: TGTGCCAGCAGTTTGAGCCTAGCCGCGCCTGATGAGCAGTTCTTC; CDR3: CASSLSLAAPDEQFF
size: .; V: TRBV20-1; length: 18; J: TRBJ2-5; D: TRBD2; DNA: TGCAGTGCTCTGGGGACTAGCGGGAGGAATGTACTTAGGGAGACCCAGTACTTC; CDR3: CSALGTSGRNVLRETQYF
size: .; V: TRBV5-4; length: 17; J: TRBJ2-7; D: .; DNA: TGTGCCAGCAGCTTGGGCCCAGCAGGGTCTTCCCGCTCCGAGCAGTACTTC; CDR3: CASSLGPAGSSRSEQYF
size: few; V: TRBV19; length: 14; J: TRBJ1-4; D: TRBD1; DNA: TGTGCCAGTAGCTCGACAGGGAGAGGAGGAAAACTGTTTTTT; CDR3: CASSSTGRGGKLFF
size: .; V: TRBV7-2; length: 17; J: TRBJ2-3; D: TRBD2; DNA: TGTGCCAGCAGCTTCGGGACTAGCAAACGGAGCACAGATACGCAGTATTTT; CDR3: CASSFGTSKRSTDTQYF
size: .; V: TRBV30; length: 13; J: TRBJ2-3; D: TRBD1; DNA: TGTGCCTGGAGTGCCAGGGGGCCAGATACGCAGTATTTT; CDR3: CAWSARGPDTQYF
size: .; V: TRBV29-1; length: 16; J: TRBJ2-5; D: TRBD2; DNA: TGCAGCGTTTCAGGAGCTGCGGGACTAAATCTCGAGACCCAGTACTTC; CDR3: CSVSGAAGLNLETQYF
size: many; V: TRBV20-1; length: 15; J: TRBJ2-7; D: .; DNA: TGCAGTGCTAGTGGGATCGGGACAAGACCCTACGAGCAGTACTTC; CDR3: CSASGIGTRPYEQYF
size: .; V: TRBV6-6; length: 13; J: TRBJ1-3; D: .; DNA: TGTGCCAGCAGTTACACCACGCCGCCGACCATATATTTT; CDR3: CASSYTTPPTIYF
size: few; V: TRBV2; length: 14; J: TRBJ2-1; D: TRBD2; DNA: TGTGCCAGCCTAGCGGGGAACTCCTACAATGAGCAGTTCTTC; CDR3: CASLAGNSYNEQFF
size: .; V: TRBV12-3/TRBV12-4; length: 14; J: TRBJ2-3; D: .; DNA: TGTGCCAGCAGTCTAGCGCTGAGCACAGATACGCAGTATTTT; CDR3: CASSLALSTDTQYF
size: many; V: TRBV15; length: 16; J: TRBJ1-1; D: .; DNA: TGTGCCACCAGCAGGGGAGCGGTTTGGGTGAACACTGAAGCTTTCTTT; CDR3: CATSRGAVWVNTEAFF
size: few; V: TRBV19; length: 17; J: TRBJ2-3; D: .; DNA: TGTGCCAGTAGTATCTGGGCGAGTGTAGGGACCACAGATACGCAGTATTTT; CDR3: CASSIWASVGTTDTQYF
size: few; V: TRBV5-5; length: 17; J: TRBJ1-5; D: TRBD1; DNA: TGTGCCAGCAACCCCCGGGGACAGGGGGCAGGAGATCAGCCCCAGCATTTT; CDR3: CASNPRGQGAGDQPQHF
size: .; V: TRBV11-2; length: 15; J: TRBJ2-1; D: .; DNA: TGTGCCAGCAGCCCACGGGCAGGCTCCTACAATGAGCAGTTCTTC; CDR3: CASSPRAGSYNEQFF